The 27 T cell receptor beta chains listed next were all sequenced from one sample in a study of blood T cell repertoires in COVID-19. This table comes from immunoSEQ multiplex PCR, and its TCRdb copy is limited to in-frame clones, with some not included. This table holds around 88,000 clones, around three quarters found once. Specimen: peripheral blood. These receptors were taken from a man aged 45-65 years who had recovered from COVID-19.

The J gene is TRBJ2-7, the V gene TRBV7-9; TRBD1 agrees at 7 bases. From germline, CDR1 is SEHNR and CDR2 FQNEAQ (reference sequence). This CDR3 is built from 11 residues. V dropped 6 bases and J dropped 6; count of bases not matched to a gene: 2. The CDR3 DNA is TGTGCCAGCAGTAGACAGGGCGAGCAGTACTTC. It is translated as CASSRQGEQYF.

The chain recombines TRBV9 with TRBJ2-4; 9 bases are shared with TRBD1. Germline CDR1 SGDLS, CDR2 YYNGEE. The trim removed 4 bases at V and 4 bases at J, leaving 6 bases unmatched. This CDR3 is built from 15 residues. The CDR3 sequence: CASSTRQGEKNIQYF. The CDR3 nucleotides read TGTGCCAGCAGCACGCGACAGGGGGAGAAAAACATTCAGTACTTC.

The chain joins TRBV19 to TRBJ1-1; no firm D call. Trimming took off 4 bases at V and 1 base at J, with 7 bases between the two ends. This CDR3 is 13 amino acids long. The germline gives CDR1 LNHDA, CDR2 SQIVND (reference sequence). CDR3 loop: CASSTFQNTEAFF. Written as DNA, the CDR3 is TGTGCCAGTAGTACATTCCAGAACACTGAAGCTTTCTTT.

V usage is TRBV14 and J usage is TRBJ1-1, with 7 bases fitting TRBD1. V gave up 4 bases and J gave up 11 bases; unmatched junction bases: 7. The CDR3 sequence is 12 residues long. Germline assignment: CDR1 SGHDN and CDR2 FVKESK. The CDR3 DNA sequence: TGTGCCAGCAGCCGCTTAACAGGGGCGGCTTTCTTT. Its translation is CASSRLTGAAFF.

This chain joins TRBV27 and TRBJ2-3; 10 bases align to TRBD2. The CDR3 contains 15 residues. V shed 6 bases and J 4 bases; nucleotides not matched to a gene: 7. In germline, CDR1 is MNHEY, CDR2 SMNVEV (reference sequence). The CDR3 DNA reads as TGTGCCAGCAGCCCAGCGGGAGGGCAGGCAGATACGCAGTATTTT. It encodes CASSPAGGQADTQYF.

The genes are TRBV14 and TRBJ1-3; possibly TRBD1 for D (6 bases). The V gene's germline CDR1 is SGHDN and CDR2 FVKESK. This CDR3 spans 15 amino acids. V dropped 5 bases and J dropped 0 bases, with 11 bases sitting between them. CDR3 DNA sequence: TGTGCCAGCAGCGCAAAACAGGGCTCTGGAAACACCATATATTTT. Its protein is CASSAKQGSGNTIYF. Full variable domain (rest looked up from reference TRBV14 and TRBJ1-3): EAGVTQFPSHSVIEKGQTVTLRCDPISGHDNLYWYRRVMGKEIKFLLHFVKESKQDESGMPNNRFLAERTGGTYSTLKVQPAELEDSGVYFCASSAKQGSGNTIYFGEGSWLTVV.

CDR3 in DNA: TGTGCCAGCAGTTCCGGGACTAGTTTCTACGAGCAGTACTTC. Translation: CASSSGTSFYEQYF. The chain recombines TRBV6-5 with TRBJ2-7; TRBD2 matches at 8 bases. Germline-derived CDR1 and CDR2 are MNHEY and SVGAGI. Trimming at V came to 4 bases and at J to 3 bases, leaving 5 bases not matched to a gene. The length of the CDR3 is 14 residues.

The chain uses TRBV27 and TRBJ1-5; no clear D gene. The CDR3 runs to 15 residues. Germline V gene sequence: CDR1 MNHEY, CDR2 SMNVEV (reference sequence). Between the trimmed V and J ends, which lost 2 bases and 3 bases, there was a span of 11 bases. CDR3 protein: CASSLEGVDNQPQHF. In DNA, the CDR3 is TGTGCCAGCAGTTTAGAGGGTGTGGACAATCAGCCCCAGCATTTT.

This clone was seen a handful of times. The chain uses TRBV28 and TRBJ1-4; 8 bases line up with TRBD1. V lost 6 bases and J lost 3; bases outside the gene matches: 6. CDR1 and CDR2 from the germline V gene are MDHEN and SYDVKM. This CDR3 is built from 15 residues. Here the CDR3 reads CASSSGGSANEKLFF. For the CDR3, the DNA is TGTGCCAGCAGCTCAGGGGGCTCGGCTAATGAAAAACTGTTTTTT.

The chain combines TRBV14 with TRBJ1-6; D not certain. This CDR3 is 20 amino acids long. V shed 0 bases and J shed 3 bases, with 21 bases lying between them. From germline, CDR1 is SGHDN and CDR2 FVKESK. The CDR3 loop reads CASSQESVPPLGGYNSPLHF. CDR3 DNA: TGTGCCAGCAGCCAAGAATCCGTGCCCCCCTTAGGAGGCTATAATTCACCCCTCCACTTT.

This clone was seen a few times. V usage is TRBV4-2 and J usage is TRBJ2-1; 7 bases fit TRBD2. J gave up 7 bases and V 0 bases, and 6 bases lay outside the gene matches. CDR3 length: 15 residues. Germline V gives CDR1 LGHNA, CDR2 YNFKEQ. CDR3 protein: CASSQEMGLRNEQFF. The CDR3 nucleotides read TGTGCCAGCAGCCAAGAAATGGGACTAAGAAATGAGCAGTTCTTC.

The CDR3 spells CASSSGGGGRTDTQYF. CDR3 in DNA: TGTGCCAGCAGCTCCGGGGGGGGAGGGCGGACAGATACGCAGTATTTT. The chain joins TRBV7-6 to TRBJ2-3, with 8 bases matching TRBD2. CDR3 length: 16 amino acids. Germline CDR1 SGHVS, CDR2 FNYEAQ. The junction had 9 bases not matched to a gene; V was cut back by 4 bases and J by 3 bases.

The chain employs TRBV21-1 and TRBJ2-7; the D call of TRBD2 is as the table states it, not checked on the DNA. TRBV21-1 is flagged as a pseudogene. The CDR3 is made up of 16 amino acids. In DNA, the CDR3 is TGTGCCAGCAGCGGGACTAGCGGTCTGGAAGGGTACGAGCAGTACTTC. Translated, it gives CASSGTSGLEGYEQYF.

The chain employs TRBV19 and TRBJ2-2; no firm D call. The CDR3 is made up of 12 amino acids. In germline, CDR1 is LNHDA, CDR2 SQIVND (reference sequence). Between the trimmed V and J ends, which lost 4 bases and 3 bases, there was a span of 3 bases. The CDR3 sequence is CASSTDTGELFF. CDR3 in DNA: TGTGCCAGTAGTACTGACACCGGGGAGCTGTTTTTT. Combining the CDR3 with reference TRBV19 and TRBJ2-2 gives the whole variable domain DGGITQSPKYLFRKEGQNVTLSCEQNLNHDAMYWYRQDPGQGLRLIYYSQIVNDFQKGDIAEGYSVSREKKESFPLTVTSAQKNPTAFYLCASSTDTGELFFGEGSRLTVL.

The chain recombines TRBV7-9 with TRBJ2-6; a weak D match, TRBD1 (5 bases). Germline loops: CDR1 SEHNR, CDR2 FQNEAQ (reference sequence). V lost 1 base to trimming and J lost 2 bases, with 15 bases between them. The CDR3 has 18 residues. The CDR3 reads CASSLESGLRTGANVLTF. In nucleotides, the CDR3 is TGTGCCAGCAGCTTAGAGTCAGGGTTAAGAACTGGGGCCAACGTCCTGACTTTC. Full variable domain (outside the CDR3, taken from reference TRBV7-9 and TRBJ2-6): DTGVSQNPRHKITKRGQNVTFRCDPISEHNRLYWYRQTLGQGPEFLTYFQNEAQLEKSRLLSDRFSAERPKGSFSTLEIQRTEQGDSAMYLCASSLESGLRTGANVLTFGAGSRLTVL.

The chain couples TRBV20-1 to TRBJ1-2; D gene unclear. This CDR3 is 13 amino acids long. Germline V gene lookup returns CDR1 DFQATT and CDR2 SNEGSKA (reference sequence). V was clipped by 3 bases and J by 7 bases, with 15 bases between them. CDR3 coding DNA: TGCAGTGCTAGTCTCCTAACGGGTTCTGGCTACACCTTC. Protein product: CSASLLTGSGYTF.

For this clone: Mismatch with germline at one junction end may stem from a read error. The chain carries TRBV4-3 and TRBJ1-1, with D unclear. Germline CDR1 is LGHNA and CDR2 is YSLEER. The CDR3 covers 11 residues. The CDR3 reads CAKRENTEDFF. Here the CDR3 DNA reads TGCGCCAAAAGGGAGAACACTGAAGATTTCTTT.

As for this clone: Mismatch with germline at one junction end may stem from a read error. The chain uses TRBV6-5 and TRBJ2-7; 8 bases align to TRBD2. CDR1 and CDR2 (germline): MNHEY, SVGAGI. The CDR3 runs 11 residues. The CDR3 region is CASSSGAGENF. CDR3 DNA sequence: TGTGCCAGCAGTTCGGGAGCGGGAGAAAACTTC.

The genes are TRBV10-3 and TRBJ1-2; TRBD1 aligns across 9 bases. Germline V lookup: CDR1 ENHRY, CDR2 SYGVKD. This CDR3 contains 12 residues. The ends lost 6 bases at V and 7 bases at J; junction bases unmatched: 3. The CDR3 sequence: CAISRTGVGYTF. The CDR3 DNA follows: TGTGCCATCAGCCGGACAGGGGTTGGCTACACCTTC.

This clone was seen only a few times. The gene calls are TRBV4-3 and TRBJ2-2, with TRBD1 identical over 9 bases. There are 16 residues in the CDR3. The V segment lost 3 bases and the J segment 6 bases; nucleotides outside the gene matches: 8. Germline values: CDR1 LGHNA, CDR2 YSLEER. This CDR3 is CASSQSTGGFSGELFF. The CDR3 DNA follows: TGCGCCAGCAGCCAGTCGACAGGGGGTTTTTCCGGGGAGCTGTTTTTT.

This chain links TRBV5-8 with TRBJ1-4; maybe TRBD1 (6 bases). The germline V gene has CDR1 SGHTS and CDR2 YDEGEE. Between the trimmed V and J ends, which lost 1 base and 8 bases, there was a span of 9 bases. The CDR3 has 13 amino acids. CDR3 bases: TGTGCCAGCAGCTTGCAGGGGCGAGAAAAACTGTTTTTT. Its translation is CASSLQGREKLFF.

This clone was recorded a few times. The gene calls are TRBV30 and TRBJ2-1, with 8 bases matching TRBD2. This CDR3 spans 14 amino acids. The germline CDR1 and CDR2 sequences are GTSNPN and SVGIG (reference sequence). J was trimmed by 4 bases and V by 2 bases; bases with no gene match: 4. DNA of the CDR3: TGTGCCTGGAGTAAAGGACTAGCTTACAATGAGCAGTTCTTC. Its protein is CAWSKGLAYNEQFF.

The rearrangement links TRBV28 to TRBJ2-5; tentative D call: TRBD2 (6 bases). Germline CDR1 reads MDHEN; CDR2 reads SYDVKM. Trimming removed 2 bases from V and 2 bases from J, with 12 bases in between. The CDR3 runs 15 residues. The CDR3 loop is CASSLGGIRQETQYF. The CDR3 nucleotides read TGTGCCAGCAGTTTAGGAGGGATCAGGCAAGAGACCCAGTACTTC.

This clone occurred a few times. The CDR3 protein is CATSDLPGLAANTGELFF. The CDR3 DNA reads TGTGCCACCAGTGATTTGCCCGGACTAGCGGCGAACACCGGGGAGCTGTTTTTT. The V gene is TRBV24-1, the J gene TRBJ2-2, with TRBD2 identical over 10 bases. The CDR3 covers 18 residues. The trim removed 0 bases at V and 0 bases at J, leaving 3 bases unmatched. CDR1 KGHDR and CDR2 SFDVKD come from the germline V gene.

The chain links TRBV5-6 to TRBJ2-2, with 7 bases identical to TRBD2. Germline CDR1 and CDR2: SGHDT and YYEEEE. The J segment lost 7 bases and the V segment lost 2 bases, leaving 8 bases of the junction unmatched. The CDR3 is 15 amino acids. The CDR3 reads CASSFWTSYNGELFF. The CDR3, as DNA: TGTGCCAGCAGCTTCTGGACTAGTTATAACGGGGAGCTGTTTTTT.

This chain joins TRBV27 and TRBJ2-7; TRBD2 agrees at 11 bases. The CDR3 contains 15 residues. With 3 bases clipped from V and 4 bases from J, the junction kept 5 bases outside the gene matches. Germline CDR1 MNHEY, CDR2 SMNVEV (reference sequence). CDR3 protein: CASSFLAGGGYEQYF. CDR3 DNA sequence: TGTGCCAGCAGTTTCTTAGCGGGAGGGGGGTACGAGCAGTACTTC.

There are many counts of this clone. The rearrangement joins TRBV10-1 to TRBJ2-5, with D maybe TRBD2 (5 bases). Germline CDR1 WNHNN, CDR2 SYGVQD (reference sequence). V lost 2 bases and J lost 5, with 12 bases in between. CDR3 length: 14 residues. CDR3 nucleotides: TGCGCCAGCAGTGAGACTGAGCGCGGGGAGACCCAGTACTTC. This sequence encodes CASSETERGETQYF.